This T cell receptor (beta chain) comes out of a study of shared clonotypes between healthy human individuals. Overall study results and limits: The four-donor shared clonotypes exceeded non-shared clonotypes in generation probability, with non-shared ones scoring lower.

V shed 5 bases and J 11 bases; nucleotides not matched to a gene: 14. Germline assignment: CDR1 SEHNR and CDR2 FQNEAQ (reference sequence). This CDR3 is 16 amino acids long. TCRdb's copy holds only in-frame clones and misses some; the assay was immunoSEQ multiplex PCR. This table holds 2 million to 3 million clones, 80% to 95% found once. With regard to this clone: Antigen unknown.

Among the donors, all were Caucasian adults who lived in Nashville, Tennessee. Negatively enriched CD4+ T cells were divided by CD45RA into naive and memory. The sequencing input was naive CD4+ T cells from PBMCs. Sample subset: CD45RA+ positively selected. The TCR comes from a man aged 18 to 30 in good health. Some clones in this sample may be carry-over from other donors' samples. This chain links TRBV7-9 with TRBJ2-5; 13 bases fit TRBD2. DNA of the CDR3: TGTGCCAGCAGCCAGCGGGGACTAGCGGGACAAGGAGAGCAGTACTTC. Its protein is CASSQRGLAGQGEQYF.